This T cell receptor beta chain is from a study of cytomegalovirus exposure and HLA in healthy donors. PCR was performed using 60 Vbeta and 13 Jbeta primers. TCRdb's copy holds only in-frame clones and misses some; the assay was immunoSEQ multiplex PCR. This table holds approximately 260,000 clones, 70% to 90% found once. This CDR3 is built from 15 residues. From germline, CDR1 is SGHTA and CDR2 FQGNSA. With 1 base removed from V and 2 bases from J, the gap between germline ends came to 9 bases. Concerning this clone itself: What it binds is not known.

The study's findings and limits: Other equally common chains were less clonally expanded than HLA-associated TCR beta chains, a later analysis showed. One variant, a missense change in DCLRE1C, was linked in a later analysis to TCR beta V- and J-gene trimming.

The chain carries TRBV7-2 and TRBJ1-3; D possibly corresponds to TRBD1 (5 bases). This TCR derives from a middle-aged woman in good health and CMV-seropositive. Material for sequencing was PBMCs. The CDR3 spells CASSLDSTAGNTIYF. As DNA, the CDR3 is TGTGCCAGCAGCTTAGATTCGACAGCTGGAAACACCATATATTTT.